Sequencing of this T cell receptor (beta chain) was carried out in a study of OX40 agonist ivuxolimab in advanced cancers. Turning to the study itself: Allowance was made for prior anti-PD-1, anti-PD-L1 or anti-CTLA-4 therapy, and about 40% had some.

Sequenced by immunoSEQ multiplex PCR; TCRdb stores in-frame clones only, minus some. The sample records just under 85,000 clones, around four fifths being singletons. V was trimmed by 6 bases and J by 2 bases, leaving 16 bases between them. In germline, CDR1 is SGDLS, CDR2 YYNGEE. The CDR3 spans 15 residues. As regards this clone: The target antigen is unknown.

Patients were ruled out by autoimmune disease history or systemic immunosuppression. Findings and caveats of the study: In the 0.1 to 3.0 mg/kg range, CD4+ and CD8+ blood T cells had expanded clonally by week 6.

V is TRBV9 and J is TRBJ2-3; D possibly corresponds to TRBD2 (6 bases). The sample consisted of CD4+ or CD8+ T cells sorted from blood, taken in a trial of the OX40 agonist ivuxolimab. The source is an adult with an advanced solid tumor such as melanoma, head and neck, liver or kidney cancer. The CDR3 is CASTSWGVYTDTQYF. For the CDR3, the DNA is TGTGCCAGCACATCCTGGGGGGTTTACACAGATACGCAGTATTTT.